These 8 T cell receptor beta chains came from one sample sequenced in a study of blood T cell repertoires in COVID-19. Here immunoSEQ multiplex PCR was the method, and the copy in TCRdb shows in-frame clones only, minus some. The sample holds approximately 97,000 clones, around 87% seen once. The sample was peripheral blood. These receptors came from a human donor in a cohort sampled during active COVID-19.

The chain recombines TRBV18 with TRBJ2-2; TRBD1 matches 10 bases. Germline CDR1 is KGHSH and CDR2 is LQKENI. This CDR3 region has 17 residues. Losses at the gene ends were 5 bases for V and 3 bases for J; bases not matched to a gene: 9. CDR3 region: CASSSNPGQGYTGELFF. The CDR3 DNA is TGTGCCAGCTCATCAAACCCGGGACAGGGGTACACCGGGGAGCTGTTTTTT.

In the case of this clone: Relative to the germline gene, one junction end is altered; a read error may explain this. The V gene is TRBV18, the J gene TRBJ2-5; 8 nucleotides line up with TRBD2. CDR3 size: 15 residues. CDR1 is KGHSH and CDR2 is LQKENI in the germline V gene. DNA of the CDR3: TGTGCCAGCTCAACACTTAGCGGGGACCAGGAGACCCAGTACTTC. Translation: CASSTLSGDQETQYF.

The chain is built from TRBV9 and TRBJ2-5; a weak D match, TRBD2 (6 bases). Per germline, CDR1 SGDLS and CDR2 YYNGEE. V was pared by 3 bases and J by 5 bases, with 14 bases between. This CDR3 region has 14 residues. CDR3 in DNA: TGTGCCAGCAGCGCCTGGGACTCCAGGGAGACCCAGTACTTC. Translating gives CASSAWDSRETQYF.

The V and J genes are TRBV12-3 or TRBV12-4 and TRBJ2-7; 9 bases match TRBD2. Germline trimming cut 6 bases from V and 5 bases from J; bases unmatched to any gene: 5. The CDR3 covers 13 residues. DNA for the CDR3: TGTGCCAGCAGCCTTAGCGGGAGTAACGAGCAGTACTTC. Its protein product is CASSLSGSNEQYF.

This chain links TRBV7-9 with TRBJ2-1; 11 bases agree with TRBD2. Looked up from germline, CDR1 is SEHNR and CDR2 is FQNEAQ (reference sequence). The ends lost 5 bases at V and 7 bases at J; junction bases unmatched: 16. This CDR3 has 18 residues. The CDR3 sequence: CASSPNPIAGGPRNEQFF. The CDR3 bases are TGTGCCAGCAGCCCGAACCCCATAGCGGGAGGGCCTCGAAATGAGCAGTTCTTC.

The J gene is TRBJ2-4, the V gene TRBV10-3, with TRBD2 as a possible D gene (6 bases). V lost 3 bases, J lost 0 bases, and 18 bases lay in between. Germline CDR1 reads ENHRY; CDR2 reads SYGVKD. This CDR3 has 18 amino acids. The CDR3 protein is CAISELAALPLAKNIQYF. In DNA, the CDR3 is TGTGCCATCAGTGAATTAGCGGCCCTGCCGTTAGCCAAAAACATTCAGTACTTC.

V and J are TRBV27 and TRBJ2-7; weak D call: TRBD1 (6 bases). V shed 4 bases and J shed 0 bases, with 10 bases lying between them. Per germline, CDR1 MNHEY and CDR2 SMNVEV (reference sequence). This CDR3 region has 14 residues. The CDR3 DNA reads as TGTGCCAGCAGTTCGGGACACGGCTCCTACGAGCAGTACTTC. Its protein is CASSSGHGSYEQYF.

The V call is TRBV24-1, the J call TRBJ2-3, with D perhaps matching TRBD1 (7 bases). The CDR3 has 13 amino acids. CDR1 and CDR2 from the germline V gene are KGHDR and SFDVKD. Trimming removed 7 bases at V and 3 bases at J, with 10 bases between. The CDR3 sequence is CATRAGGTDTQYF. The CDR3 DNA sequence: TGTGCCACCAGGGCAGGGGGGACAGATACGCAGTATTTT.